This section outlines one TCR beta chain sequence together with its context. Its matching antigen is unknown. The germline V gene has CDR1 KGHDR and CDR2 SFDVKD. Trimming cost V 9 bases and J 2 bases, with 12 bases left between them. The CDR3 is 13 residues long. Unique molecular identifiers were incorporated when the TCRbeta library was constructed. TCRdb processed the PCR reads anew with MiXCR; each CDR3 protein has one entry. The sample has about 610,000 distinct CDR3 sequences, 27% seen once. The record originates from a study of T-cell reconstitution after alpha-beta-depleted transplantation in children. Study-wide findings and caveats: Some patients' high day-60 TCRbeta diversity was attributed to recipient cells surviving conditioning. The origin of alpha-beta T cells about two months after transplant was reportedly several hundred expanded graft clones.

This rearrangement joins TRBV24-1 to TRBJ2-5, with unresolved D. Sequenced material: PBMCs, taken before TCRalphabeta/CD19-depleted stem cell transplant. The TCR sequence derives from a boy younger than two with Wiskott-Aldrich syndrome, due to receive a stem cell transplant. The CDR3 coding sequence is TGTGCCACCTCTTATTCTGGACAAGAGACCCAGTACTTC. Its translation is CATSYSGQETQYF.